What follows are 25 T cell receptor beta chains derived from one specimen sequenced in a study of T cells in Graves' hyperthyroidism and ophthalmopathy. Template material for amplifying TCR beta CDR3 regions consisted of RNA transcripts. A first-round RT-PCR of the TCR CDR3 used the HTBI primer set. MiXCR was run by TCRdb on the multiplex PCR reads, yielding one entry per CDR3 protein. The profile covers hundreds of thousands of distinct CDR3 sequences, with just under 45% appearing a single time and about 7.7% taken by the ten largest. Sequenced: peripheral blood or thyroid tissue (not recorded which). These receptors all stem from an adult man with Graves' disease, either hyperthyroidism or ophthalmopathy (not recorded which).

This clonotype was detected ten times or more. V usage is TRBV20-1 and J usage is TRBJ1-6; D is perhaps TRBD1 (6 bases). V lost 2 bases and J lost 8, with 13 bases in between. CDR1 and CDR2 from the germline V gene are DFQATT and SNEGSKA (reference sequence). This CDR3 region has 14 residues. CDR3 sequence (DNA): TGCAGTGCTAGACTGGGGGCTGGGGATTCACCCCTCCACTTT. Translating gives CSARLGAGDSPLHF.

This clonotype was found a few times. V usage is TRBV7-8 and J usage is TRBJ1-1; the D gene is possibly TRBD1 (6 bases). Per germline, CDR1 SGHVS and CDR2 FQNEAQ. The V gene lost 5 bases and the J gene lost 1 base, with 11 bases spanning the gap. The CDR3 runs to 14 residues. The CDR3 is CASSKGGANTEAFF. The CDR3 coding sequence is TGTGCCAGCAGCAAAGGGGGGGCGAACACTGAAGCTTTCTTT.

The rearrangement uses TRBV19 and TRBJ2-5; 9 bases are shared with TRBD1. Unmatched junction bases numbered 5, after V lost 6 bases and J lost 0 bases. This CDR3 has 15 amino acids. The germline V gene encodes CDR1 LNHDA and CDR2 SQIVND (reference sequence). The DNA of the CDR3 is TGTGCCAGTAGCGGGACAGGGATGGACCAAGAGACCCAGTACTTC. It specifies CASSGTGMDQETQYF. The variable domain in full, with the rest retrieved from reference TRBV19 and TRBJ2-5, is DGGITQSPKYLFRKEGQNVTLSCEQNLNHDAMYWYRQDPGQGLRLIYYSQIVNDFQKGDIAEGYSVSREKKESFPLTVTSAQKNPTAFYLCASSGTGMDQETQYFGPGTRLLVL.

This clonotype was detected a few times. This sequence joins TRBV7-2 and TRBJ1-1; D unresolved. V was clipped by 6 bases and J by 0 bases, with 14 bases between them. Germline values: CDR1 SGHTA, CDR2 FQGNSA. This CDR3 is 15 amino acids long. The CDR3 loop reads CASSYSGVLNTEAFF. The CDR3, as DNA: TGTGCCAGCAGTTACTCTGGGGTGTTGAACACTGAAGCTTTCTTT.

In its sample, this clonotype was seen once. The chain is built from TRBV11-2 and TRBJ1-2; D perhaps matches TRBD1 (5 bases). Trimming removed 1 base at V and 4 bases at J, with 10 bases between. The CDR3 runs 14 residues. Germline CDR1 reads SGHAT; CDR2 reads FQNNGV. In DNA form, the CDR3 reads TGTGCCAGCAGCTTAGTCCCAGGGAGCTATGGCTACACCTTC. As protein: CASSLVPGSYGYTF.

The V call is TRBV9, the J call TRBJ1-1; 7 bases line up with TRBD1. Unmatched junction bases numbered 11, after V lost 4 bases and J lost 5 bases. In germline, CDR1 is SGDLS, CDR2 YYNGEE. This CDR3 has 15 residues. CDR3 bases: TGTGCCAGCAGCCCCATTAACAGGGGATGGACTGAAGCTTTCTTT. Its protein product is CASSPINRGWTEAFF.

At least ten counts were recorded for this clonotype. The chain uses TRBV20-1 and TRBJ1-6, with D possibly being TRBD1 (6 bases). CDR1 and CDR2 from the germline V gene are DFQATT and SNEGSKA (reference sequence). Trimming removed 6 bases from V and 10 bases from J, with 16 bases in between. The CDR3 has 13 amino acids. The CDR3 loop is CSAKGGGDSPLHF. The CDR3 DNA is TGCAGTGCGAAAGGAGGGGGTGACTCACCCCTCCACTTT.

In this sample, this clonotype turned up many times. The chain recombines TRBV7-3 with TRBJ2-2, with D unclear. Germline CDR1 reads SGHTA; CDR2 reads FQGTGA. Trimming took off 1 base at V and 1 base at J, with 7 bases between the two ends. This CDR3 spans 15 amino acids. The CDR3 region has the DNA TGTGCCAGCAGCTTAATCGGCAGGAACACCGGGGAGCTGTTTTTT. Its translation is CASSLIGRNTGELFF.

This clonotype was recorded a few times. The chain uses TRBV24-1 and TRBJ2-2; 8 nucleotides line up with TRBD1. Trimming removed 3 bases from V and 1 base from J; junction bases left unmatched: 6. The CDR3 consists of 17 residues. CDR1 and CDR2 from the germline V gene are KGHDR and SFDVKD. The CDR3 DNA sequence: TGTGCCACCAGTGATCCCGACAGGGGAATGAACACCGGGGAGCTGTTTTTT. This encodes CATSDPDRGMNTGELFF.

Points on this clonotype: One junction end does not reproduce the germline sequence, and a read error may be involved. The chain has TRBV10-3 and TRBJ2-5; TRBD1 matches at 7 bases. Germline CDR1 is ENHRY and CDR2 is SYGVKD. CDR3 length equals 13 residues. The CDR3 sequence is CASSEVTGETQYF. The CDR3 coding sequence is TGTGCCAGCAGTGAGGTGACAGGGGAGACCCAGTACTTC.

This clonotype was seen ten or more times. The DNA of the CDR3 is TGTGCCAGCAGCCCGAAGGAGCTTAATGAAAAACTGTTTTTT. It is translated as CASSPKELNEKLFF. The chain combines TRBV7-9 with TRBJ1-4; D is undetermined. Trimming stripped 5 bases from V and 4 bases from J, with 11 bases between. CDR3 length: 14 amino acids. Germline CDR1 is SEHNR and CDR2 is FQNEAQ (reference sequence).

Details on this clonotype: Being one base from a much bigger clone, this may be a read error. CDR3 region: CASSATGDVGELFF. The DNA of the CDR3 is TGTGCCAGCAGTGCTACAGGGGATGTCGGGGAGCTGTTTTTT. The V gene is TRBV7-9, the J gene TRBJ2-2, with 7 bases that match TRBD1. Looked up from germline, CDR1 is SEHNR and CDR2 is FQNEAQ (reference sequence). V shed 6 bases, J shed 7 bases, and the junction held 8 bases outside the gene matches. The CDR3 runs to 14 residues.

The rearrangement uses TRBV4-2 and TRBJ1-5, with TRBD1 matching 7 bases. Trimming at V came to 7 bases and at J to 3 bases, leaving 6 bases not matched to a gene. This CDR3 region has 14 residues. Germline V gene lookup returns CDR1 LGHNA and CDR2 YNFKEQ. The CDR3 loop reads CASTVTGPNQPQHF. In nucleotides, the CDR3 is TGTGCCAGCACCGTGACAGGGCCCAATCAGCCCCAGCATTTT.

V gene TRBV4-1 combines with J gene TRBJ1-5, with D unclear. V was trimmed by 1 base and J by 0 bases, leaving 4 bases between them. The CDR3 consists of 14 residues. Germline V CDR1 and CDR2: MGHRA, YSYEKL. Written as DNA, the CDR3 is TGCGCCAGCAGCCAAGGCGCTAGCAATCAGCCCCAGCATTTT. It specifies CASSQGASNQPQHF.

This clonotype was counted ten times or more. The rearrangement joins TRBV29-1 to TRBJ1-4; possible D gene TRBD1, 5 bases. The germline CDR1 and CDR2 sequences are SQVTM and ANQGSEA. V was trimmed by 6 bases and J by 5 bases, leaving 10 bases between them. The CDR3 spans 12 residues. CDR3 nucleotides: TGCAGCGTAAGGGGAAGAAATGAAAAACTGTTTTTT. Translating it yields CSVRGRNEKLFF.

The chain couples TRBV20-1 to TRBJ1-1, with 9 bases matching TRBD1. Per germline, CDR1 DFQATT and CDR2 SNEGSKA (reference sequence). The V gene end was trimmed by 6 bases and the J gene end by 1 base; junction bases not matched to a gene: 6. CDR3 length equals 14 residues. The chain's CDR3 is CSAPEDRGNTEAFF. The CDR3 region has the DNA TGCAGTGCGCCCGAGGACAGGGGGAACACTGAAGCTTTCTTT.

Concerning this clonotype: The CDR3 ends on some other residue instead of the conserved phenylalanine or tryptophan, so this is likely a read error. The chain uses TRBV12-5 and TRBJ1-6; D is unresolved. This CDR3 has 14 residues. The germline V gene encodes CDR1 LGHNT and CDR2 FRNRAP. The CDR3 DNA reads as TGTGCTAGTGGTTTGAGCAGATTCAATTCACTCCTCCACCTT. Translation: CASGLSRFNSLLHL.

This clonotype was seen only a few times. V gene TRBV2 combines with J gene TRBJ1-6; 7 bases are shared with TRBD1. CDR1 is SNHLY, CDR2 FYNNEI, per germline. The CDR3 sequence is 15 residues long. The trim removed 1 base at V and 10 bases at J, leaving 7 bases unmatched. The DNA for the CDR3 is TGTGCCAGCAGTGAAGAGGGGGCCCGGGGATCACCCCTCCACTTT. It encodes CASSEEGARGSPLHF.

With regard to this clonotype: The junction departs from germline at one end; a sequencing error may be responsible. The chain has TRBV5-1 and TRBJ2-7, with D maybe TRBD1 (5 bases). The germline CDR1 and CDR2 sequences are SGHRS and YFSETQ. CDR3 size: 15 residues. CDR3 amino acids: CACSVVRQGQNEQYF. CDR3 nucleotides: TGTGCCTGCAGCGTTGTCCGGCAGGGCCAGAACGAGCAGTACTTC.

Details on this clonotype: A much larger clone differs by one base, so this may be a read error. This rearrangement joins TRBV19 to TRBJ1-4; possibly TRBD1 for D (5 bases). Germline V CDR1 and CDR2: LNHDA, SQIVND (reference sequence). The germline V and J ends were trimmed by 7 bases and 10 bases, with 16 bases remaining between them. CDR3 length: 13 amino acids. Here the CDR3 reads CASNGGPSGKLFF. The CDR3 DNA follows: TGTGCCAGTAATGGGGGACCAAGTGGAAAACTGTTTTTT.

In the case of this clonotype: A read error may produce the germline difference seen at one junction end. This rearrangement joins TRBV10-3 to TRBJ1-2, with no clear D. The CDR3 has 17 amino acids. Germline V CDR1 and CDR2: ENHRY, SYGVKD. This CDR3 is CASSIGRPLPPYYGYTF. CDR3 DNA sequence: TGTGCCAGCAGTATAGGAAGGCCCCTGCCTCCCTACTATGGCTACACCTTC.

The sample holds a few counts of this clonotype. Germline is not matched at one junction end, which may reflect a read error. V usage is TRBV5-1 and J usage is TRBJ1-1, with D maybe TRBD1 (6 bases). The CDR3 loop spans 13 amino acids. CDR1 SGHRS and CDR2 YFSETQ come from the germline V gene. Written as DNA, the CDR3 is TGTGCCAGCAGCAAGACAGGAAACACTGAAGCTTTCTTT. This translates into CASSKTGNTEAFF.

The chain combines TRBV11-2 with TRBJ2-5; a weak D match, TRBD2 (6 bases). The V gene lost 2 bases and the J gene lost 5 bases, with 15 bases spanning the gap. Germline values: CDR1 SGHAT, CDR2 FQNNGV. The CDR3 has 15 amino acids. Here the CDR3 DNA reads TGTGCCAGCAGCTTAAACCCGGGACTTCAGGAGACCCAGTACTTC. Protein product: CASSLNPGLQETQYF.

The chain is built from TRBV29-1 and TRBJ2-7, with a tentative D call TRBD1 (6 bases). The length of the CDR3 is 13 residues. The germline CDR1 and CDR2 sequences are SQVTM and ANQGSEA. Trimming stripped 3 bases from V and 2 bases from J, with 11 bases between. The CDR3 loop is CSVDLTGTYEQYF. The CDR3 bases are TGCAGCGTTGATCTGACAGGTACCTACGAGCAGTACTTC.

Points on this clonotype: One end of the junction fails to match germline, which may point to a read error. This rearrangement joins TRBV7-9 to TRBJ1-1, with 9 bases aligning to TRBD1. CDR3 length equals 13 residues. The germline V gene encodes CDR1 SEHNR and CDR2 FQNEAQ (reference sequence). The CDR3 coding sequence is TGTGCCAGCAGCTCAGAGCAACAGGGGGCGCCGGCCTTT. It specifies CASSSEQQGAPAF.